This T cell receptor beta chain was profiled in a study of PD-L1 blockade in urothelial cancer. Time point here: pretreatment peripheral blood. Spiking each PCR with synthetic TCR analog templates was performed. The protocol was immunoSEQ multiplex PCR, while the TCRdb copy is restricted to in-frame clones and leaves out a portion. The profile shows approximately 90,000 clones, roughly 90% of them singletons. The source material was PBMCs, sampled around atezolizumab (anti-PD-L1) treatment. This TCR was sampled from a man in his fifties or sixties with urothelial cancer.

CDR3 protein: CASSQADNEQFF. The CDR3 DNA reads TGTGCCAGCAGTCAGGCTGACAATGAGCAGTTCTTC. V and J are TRBV2 and TRBJ2-1; D is ambiguous. The CDR3 is 12 amino acids. The V end lost 5 bases, the J end lost 5 bases, and 7 bases lay between the germline ends. The germline V gene has CDR1 SNHLY and CDR2 FYNNEI.